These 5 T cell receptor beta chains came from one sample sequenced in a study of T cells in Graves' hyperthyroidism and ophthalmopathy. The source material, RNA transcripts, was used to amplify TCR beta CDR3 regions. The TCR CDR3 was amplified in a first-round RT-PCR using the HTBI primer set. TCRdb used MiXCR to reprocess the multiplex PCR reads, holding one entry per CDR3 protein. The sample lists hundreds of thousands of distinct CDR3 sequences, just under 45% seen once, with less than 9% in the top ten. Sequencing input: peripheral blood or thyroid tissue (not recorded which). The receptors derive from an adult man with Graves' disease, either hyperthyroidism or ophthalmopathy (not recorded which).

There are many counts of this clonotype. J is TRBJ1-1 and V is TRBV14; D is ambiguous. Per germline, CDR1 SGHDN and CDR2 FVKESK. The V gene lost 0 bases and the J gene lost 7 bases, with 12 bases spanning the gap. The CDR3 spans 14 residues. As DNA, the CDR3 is TGTGCCAGCAGCCAAGATCTTCAGCCGAGTGAAGCTTTCTTT. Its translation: CASSQDLQPSEAFF. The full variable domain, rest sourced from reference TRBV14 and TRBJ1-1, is EAGVTQFPSHSVIEKGQTVTLRCDPISGHDNLYWYRRVMGKEIKFLLHFVKESKQDESGMPNNRFLAERTGGTYSTLKVQPAELEDSGVYFCASSQDLQPSEAFFGQGTRLTVV.

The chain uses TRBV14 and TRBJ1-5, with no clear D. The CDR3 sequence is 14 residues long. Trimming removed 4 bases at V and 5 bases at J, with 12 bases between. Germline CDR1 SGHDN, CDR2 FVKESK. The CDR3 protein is CASSRTGSYQPQHF. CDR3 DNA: TGTGCCAGCAGCCGAACTGGAAGTTATCAGCCCCAGCATTTT.

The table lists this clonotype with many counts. The CDR3, as DNA: TGTGCCAGCAGCTTAGCGGGGACGGGGTCTGGAGCTTTCTTT. Its translation is CASSLAGTGSGAFF. The chain carries TRBV7-9 and TRBJ1-1; tentative D call: TRBD1 (5 bases). Germline assignment: CDR1 SEHNR and CDR2 FQNEAQ (reference sequence). V shed 0 bases and J shed 10 bases, with 15 bases lying between them. This CDR3 is built from 14 residues.

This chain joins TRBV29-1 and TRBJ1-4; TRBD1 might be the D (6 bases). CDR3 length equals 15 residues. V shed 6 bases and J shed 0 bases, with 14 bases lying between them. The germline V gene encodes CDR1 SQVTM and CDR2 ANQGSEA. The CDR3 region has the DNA TGCAGCGTCGTAGGGACATCAACAACTAATGAAAAACTGTTTTTT. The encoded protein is CSVVGTSTTNEKLFF.

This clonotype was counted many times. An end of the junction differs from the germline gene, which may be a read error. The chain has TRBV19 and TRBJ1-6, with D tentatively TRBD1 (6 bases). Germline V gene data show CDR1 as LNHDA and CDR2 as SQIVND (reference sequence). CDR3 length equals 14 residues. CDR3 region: CASSTGTQNSPLHF. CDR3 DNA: TGTGCCAGCAGTACCGGGACACAGAATTCACCCCTCCACTTT.